This record looks at one T cell receptor beta chain sequence and its context. Its antigen is undetermined. The CDR3 has 11 amino acids. Trimming stripped 3 bases from V and 5 bases from J, with 3 bases between. Germline V gene lookup returns CDR1 SGHNT and CDR2 YYREEE (reference sequence). The data belong to a study of CD8+ T cells in alopecia areata. The wider study: Tofacitinib exposure lasted 6 to 18 months, followed by 6 months off drug.

Overall study findings and caveats: Besides other cells, scalp samples also yield sequences of resident alphabeta T cells from normal skin. Mice showed clearer TCR sharing than patients did, a gap that was possibly HLA-related.

Sequencing templates came from extracted RNA that was reverse transcribed into cDNA. The table came from immunoSEQ multiplex PCR; TCRdb's copy has only in-frame clones and leaves some out. Of about 150,000 clones listed, around 47% were seen once; the top ten hold less than 8%. The origin of this receptor is a human donor with alopecia areata. The J gene is TRBJ2-1, the V gene TRBV5-4; D not resolved. Material: CD4+ T cells sorted from blood. CDR3 sequence reads: CASSWDNEQFF. CDR3 DNA sequence: TGTGCCAGCAGCTGGGACAATGAGCAGTTCTTC.